This is a list of T cell receptor beta chains from one sample in a study of OX40 agonist ivuxolimab in advanced cancers. Here immunoSEQ multiplex PCR was the method, and the copy in TCRdb shows in-frame clones only, minus some. The table includes 15,000 to 20,000 clones, 73% detected once. Sequencing used CD4+ or CD8+ T cells sorted from blood, obtained in a trial of the OX40 agonist ivuxolimab. The source of these receptors is an adult with an advanced solid tumor such as melanoma, head and neck, liver or kidney cancer. Each CDR3 is given with its conserved first and last residue. D genes are given only for firm matches. Size is omitted from some rows. Given values are once, few, many or a class for expanded clones.

d_call cdr3_length clone_size j_call v_call cdr3_aa cdr3_nt
NA 17 once TRBJ2-4 TRBV23-1 CASSPPPAGASCGIQYF TGCGCCAGCAGTCCCCCCCCGGCCGGGGCTAGCTGCGGCATTCAGTACTTC
TRBD2 16 once TRBJ2-1 TRBV29-1 CSVEESLGLPFNEQFF TGCAGCGTTGAAGAGTCTCTGGGACTACCTTTCAATGAGCAGTTCTTC
TRBD1 14 medium-sized TRBJ2-1 TRBV29-1 CSVKPPDRADEQFF TGCAGCGTCAAACCCCCGGACAGGGCGGATGAGCAGTTCTTC
NA 14 once TRBJ2-1 TRBV5-5 CASSLTDRENEQFF TGTGCCAGCAGCTTGACCGATAGGGAGAATGAGCAGTTCTTC
TRBD1 14 NA TRBJ2-7 TRBV29-1 CSVEDRGRTYEQYF TGCAGCGTTGAAGACAGGGGGCGCACCTACGAGCAGTACTTC
NA 16 NA TRBJ1-5 TRBV27 CASSEGLGLANQPQHF TGTGCCAGCAGTGAAGGGTTGGGGTTAGCAAATCAGCCCCAGCATTTT
TRBD2 18 NA TRBJ2-3 TRBV5-5 CASSLRVLAGINTDTQYF TGTGCCAGCAGCTTGAGGGTACTAGCGGGTATTAATACGGATACGCAGTATTTT
TRBD1 13 NA TRBJ1-5 TRBV19 CASTTGTGRPQHF TGTGCCAGTACGACCGGGACAGGTAGGCCCCAGCATTTT
NA 15 NA TRBJ2-5 TRBV11-2 CASSRVPRDQETQYF TGTGCCAGCAGCCGCGTCCCCAGGGACCAAGAGACCCAGTACTTC
NA 15 NA TRBJ2-4 TRBV7-9 CASSSPGVQQNIQYF TGTGCCAGCAGCTCCCCCGGGGTTCAACAAAACATTCAGTACTTC
NA 15 few TRBJ2-1 TRBV4-2 CASSQWWGSGNEQFF TGTGCCAGCAGCCAATGGTGGGGGAGTGGCAATGAGCAGTTCTTC
TRBD1 15 once TRBJ1-1 TRBV15 CATSKRQGLRTEAFF TGTGCCACCAGCAAACGACAGGGATTGAGAACTGAAGCTTTCTTT
NA 12 NA TRBJ2-1 TRBV4-1 CASSQEYNEQFF TGCGCCAGCAGCCAAGAATACAATGAGCAGTTCTTC
TRBD1 14 NA TRBJ1-1 TRBV4-2 CASSQLQGGTEAFF TGTGCCAGCAGCCAACTACAGGGGGGCACTGAAGCTTTCTTT
NA 13 NA TRBJ1-1 TRBV18 CASSPPLRAEAFF TGTGCCAGCTCACCACCCCTTCGCGCTGAAGCTTTCTTT
TRBD1 14 NA TRBJ1-5 TRBV6-5 CASRTTGRNQPQHF TGTGCCAGCAGAACGACAGGGAGAAATCAGCCCCAGCATTTT
TRBD1 16 once TRBJ2-7 TRBV13 CASSPRGQGASYEQYF TGTGCCAGCAGCCCCAGGGGACAGGGGGCCTCCTACGAGCAGTACTTC
NA 15 NA TRBJ2-5 TRBV7-9 CASSWLQGAQETQYF TGTGCCAGCAGCTGGCTCCAGGGTGCCCAAGAGACCCAGTACTTC
NA 14 NA TRBJ2-3 TRBV5-1 CASSYREGSYTQYF TGCGCCAGCAGCTACCGGGAAGGATCGTATACGCAGTATTTT
TRBD2 14 NA TRBJ2-1 TRBV6-5 CASSGLAGGNEQFF TGTGCCAGCAGTGGCCTAGCGGGAGGCAATGAGCAGTTCTTC
NA 15 NA TRBJ2-3 TRBV7-9 CASAQAPSGADTQYF TGTGCCAGCGCCCAAGCCCCTTCGGGAGCAGATACGCAGTATTTT
NA 12 NA TRBJ2-7 TRBV7-9 CASSLGSYEQYF TGTGCCAGCAGTCTGGGGAGCTACGAGCAGTACTTC
TRBD1 16 NA TRBJ2-7 TRBV18 CASSPIGQESSYEQYF TGTGCCAGCTCACCAATAGGACAGGAGAGCTCCTACGAGCAGTACTTC
NA 16 once TRBJ2-7 TRBV28 CASSLFLSGADYEQYF TGTGCCAGCAGTTTATTTTTATCGGGGGCGGACTACGAGCAGTACTTC
NA 15 NA TRBJ2-1 TRBV19 CASSDTPSSYNEQFF TGTGCCAGTAGTGATACACCGAGCTCCTACAATGAGCAGTTCTTC
NA 17 few TRBJ1-2 TRBV21-1 CASSVGQGRNTNYGYTF TGTGCCAGCAGCGTGGGACAGGGGAGAAACACTAACTATGGCTACACCTTC
NA 15 NA TRBJ2-1 TRBV7-9 CASSLSGGPYNEQFF TGTGCCAGCAGCTTATCGGGGGGCCCTTACAATGAGCAGTTCTTC
NA 13 NA TRBJ2-1 TRBV7-3 CASSLAAYNEQFF TGTGCCAGCAGCTTAGCTGCATACAATGAGCAGTTCTTC
NA 14 NA TRBJ2-7 TRBV28 CASSRGLGLGEQYF TGTGCCAGCAGTAGGGGGTTAGGACTCGGCGAGCAGTACTTC
TRBD2 11 NA TRBJ2-3 TRBV29-1 CSVEAGGSQYF TGCAGCGTTGAAGCGGGAGGGTCGCAGTATTTT
NA 16 once TRBJ1-2 TRBV27 CASSLSGPQGDYGYTF TGTGCCAGCAGTTTATCGGGACCACAGGGTGACTATGGCTACACCTTC
NA 15 NA TRBJ2-3 TRBV27 CASSFTGTYTDTQYF TGTGCCAGCAGTTTTACCGGGACCTACACAGATACGCAGTATTTT
NA 16 NA TRBJ1-2 TRBV6-5 CASSLVPMRKTYGYTF TGTGCCAGCAGTTTGGTGCCTATGCGAAAGACCTATGGCTACACCTTC
NA 14 NA TRBJ2-7 TRBV7-9 CASSPQGRPYEQYF TGTGCCAGCAGCCCACAGGGGAGGCCCTACGAGCAGTACTTC
TRBD1 15 NA TRBJ2-7 TRBV19 CASSITGGRYYEQYF TGTGCCAGTAGTATTACAGGGGGCCGATACTACGAGCAGTACTTC
TRBD2 13 few TRBJ2-1 TRBV7-9 CASSLSLANEQFF TGTGCCAGCAGCCTCTCACTAGCGAATGAGCAGTTCTTC
NA 16 NA TRBJ1-4 TRBV25-1 CASSPRFGASQEKLFF TGTGCCAGCAGTCCCCGTTTTGGGGCAAGCCAAGAAAAACTGTTTTTT
TRBD2 17 few TRBJ2-1 TRBV7-2 CASSLGQGSGGYNEQFF TGTGCCAGCAGCTTAGGCCAAGGTAGCGGGGGGTACAATGAGCAGTTCTTC
TRBD2 14 NA TRBJ2-1 TRBV29-1 CSVEGLGFDNEQFF TGCAGCGTTGAGGGACTAGGGTTTGATAATGAGCAGTTCTTC
NA 13 NA TRBJ1-5 TRBV9 CASSGAGNQPQHF TGTGCCAGCAGCGGGGCAGGGAATCAGCCCCAGCATTTT
NA 11 once TRBJ2-7 TRBV30 CAWSRGYEQYF TGTGCCTGGAGTCGAGGGTACGAGCAGTACTTC
NA 13 NA TRBJ1-2 TRBV7-9 CASSLADSDGYTF TGTGCCAGCAGTCTGGCCGATTCAGATGGCTACACCTTC
TRBD2 15 once TRBJ2-7 TRBV4-3 CASSQGVSGGYEQYF TGCGCCAGCAGCCAAGGCGTTAGCGGGGGGTACGAGCAGTACTTC
TRBD1 18 NA TRBJ2-2 TRBV4-2 CASSQAFGDRGSTGELFF TGTGCCAGCAGCCAAGCTTTTGGAGACAGGGGCAGCACCGGGGAGCTGTTTTTT
NA 15 NA TRBJ2-2 TRBV6-6 CASTPTVSPTGELFF TGTGCCAGCACACCTACGGTGTCCCCCACCGGGGAGCTGTTTTTT
TRBD1 15 NA TRBJ2-7 TRBV4-2 CASSQEGQGSYEQYF TGTGCCAGCAGCCAAGAAGGACAGGGATCCTACGAGCAGTACTTC
NA 17 NA TRBJ1-4 TRBV29-1 CSVSPCKTRRVLEKLFF TGCAGCGTTAGTCCATGTAAAACGAGGCGGGTGTTAGAAAAACTGTTTTTT
TRBD1 15 NA TRBJ2-7 TRBV7-9 CASSLESGQGYEQYF TGTGCCAGCAGCTTAGAATCGGGACAGGGGTACGAGCAGTACTTC
NA 18 NA TRBJ2-3 TRBV23-1 CASSQPLTNSGSADTQYF TGCGCCAGCAGTCAACCCCTCACAAATAGCGGTAGCGCAGATACGCAGTATTTT
NA 14 NA TRBJ1-5 TRBV7-9 CASSLDGFNQPQHF TGTGCCAGCAGCTTAGATGGGTTCAATCAGCCCCAGCATTTT
TRBD1 13 once TRBJ2-7 TRBV5-8 CASTYTGAYEQYF TGTGCCAGCACCTACACAGGGGCCTACGAGCAGTACTTC
TRBD2 20 NA TRBJ2-1 TRBV28 CASSLTVLAGQWEDYNEQFF TGTGCCAGCAGTTTGACCGTACTAGCGGGGCAATGGGAGGACTACAATGAGCAGTTCTTC
TRBD1 14 medium-sized TRBJ2-1 TRBV7-9 CASRQGADYNEQFF TGTGCCAGCAGACAGGGGGCGGACTACAATGAGCAGTTCTTC
TRBD1 15 NA TRBJ1-2 TRBV16 CASSQSTGNPSGYTF TGTGCCAGCAGCCAATCGACAGGGAATCCTTCTGGCTACACCTTC
TRBD1 16 NA TRBJ2-1 TRBV5-1 CASSFMRRDSYNEQFF TGCGCCAGCAGCTTCATGCGCCGGGACAGCTACAATGAGCAGTTCTTC
TRBD2 19 NA TRBJ2-1 TRBV11-3 CASSPGIGTGTSGWNEQFF TGTGCCAGCAGCCCAGGAATAGGAACCGGGACTAGCGGGTGGAATGAGCAGTTCTTC
TRBD2 15 NA TRBJ2-3 TRBV6-5 CASSLTSGSSDTQYF TGTGCCAGCAGTCTAACTAGCGGGTCCTCAGATACGCAGTATTTT
TRBD1 13 NA TRBJ2-7 TRBV5-1 CASSSGQLYEQYF TGCGCCAGCAGCTCGGGACAGCTCTACGAGCAGTACTTC
NA 13 NA TRBJ2-2 TRBV14 CASSQFDNGELFF TGTGCCAGCAGCCAATTTGATAACGGGGAGCTGTTTTTT
NA 15 NA TRBJ1-4 TRBV7-6 CASSLESGDDEKLFF TGTGCCAGCAGCTTAGAATCGGGGGATGATGAAAAACTGTTTTTT